Presented here are 3 T cell receptor beta chains from one specimen sequenced in a study of blood T cell repertoires in COVID-19. Assay: immunoSEQ multiplex PCR; the TCRdb copy retains only in-frame clones and omits some. The top ten hold about 20% of the sample, which has some 100,000 clones, approximately 87% seen once. The source material was peripheral blood. The receptors were gathered from a woman in her fifties or sixties with acute or convalescent COVID-19.

The V gene is TRBV12-3 or TRBV12-4, the J gene TRBJ1-2; D unclear. Deletions cut 5 bases from V and 1 base from J, with 8 bases between. The CDR3 has 13 residues. CDR3 DNA: TGTGCCAGCAGTCCGGGTCTTAACTATGGCTACACCTTC. This codes for CASSPGLNYGYTF.

The chain joins TRBV4-1 to TRBJ1-2; D uncertain. Per the germline V gene, CDR1 is MGHRA and CDR2 is YSYEKL. V lost 1 base to trimming and J lost 7 bases, with 10 bases between them. The CDR3 sequence is 13 residues long. CDR3 nucleotide sequence: TGCGCCAGCAGCCAAGTGAGGGAGGCTGGCTACACCTTC. Protein: CASSQVREAGYTF.

The rearrangement joins TRBV11-2 to TRBJ2-5; the match to TRBD2 covers 8 bases. With 0 bases clipped from V and 0 bases from J, the junction kept 12 bases outside the gene matches. The CDR3 sequence is 19 residues long. Germline loops: CDR1 SGHAT, CDR2 FQNNGV. This CDR3 is CASSLDQYGAGANQETQYF. The CDR3 nucleotides read TGTGCCAGCAGCTTAGATCAGTATGGAGCGGGGGCAAACCAAGAGACCCAGTACTTC.